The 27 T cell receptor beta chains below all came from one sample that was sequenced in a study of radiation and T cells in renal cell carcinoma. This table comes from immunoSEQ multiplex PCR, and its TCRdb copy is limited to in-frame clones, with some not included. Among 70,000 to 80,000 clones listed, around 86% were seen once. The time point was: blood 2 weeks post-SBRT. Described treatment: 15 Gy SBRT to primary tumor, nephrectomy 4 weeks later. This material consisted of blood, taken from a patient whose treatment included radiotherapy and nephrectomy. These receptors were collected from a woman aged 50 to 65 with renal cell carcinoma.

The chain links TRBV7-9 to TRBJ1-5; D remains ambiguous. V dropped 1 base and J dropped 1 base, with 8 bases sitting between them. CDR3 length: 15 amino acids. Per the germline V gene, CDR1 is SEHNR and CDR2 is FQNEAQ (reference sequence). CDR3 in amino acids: CASSLEGTSNQPQHF. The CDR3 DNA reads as TGTGCCAGCAGCTTAGAGGGCACCAGCAATCAGCCCCAGCATTTT.

CDR3 in DNA: TGTGCCAGCAGTGAAGTTCCATGGGGAGGGTTGGCTTCACCCCTCCACTTT. Protein sequence: CASSEVPWGGLASPLHF. The chain combines TRBV6-1 with TRBJ1-6, with unresolved D. CDR3 length equals 17 residues. Germline CDR1 reads MNHNS; CDR2 reads SASEGT. V dropped 1 base and J dropped 9 bases, with 19 bases sitting between them.

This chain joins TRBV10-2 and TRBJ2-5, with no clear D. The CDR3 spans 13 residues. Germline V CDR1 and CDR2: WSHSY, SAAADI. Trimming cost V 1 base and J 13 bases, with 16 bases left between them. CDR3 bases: TGCGCCAGCAGTGAGTGGAGCTTAGGTCGCTTGTACTTC. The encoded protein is CASSEWSLGRLYF.

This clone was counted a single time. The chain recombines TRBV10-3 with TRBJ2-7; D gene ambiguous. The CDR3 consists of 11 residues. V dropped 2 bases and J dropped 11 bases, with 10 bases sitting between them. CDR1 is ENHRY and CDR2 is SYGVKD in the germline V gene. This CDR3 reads CAISEPPLKYF. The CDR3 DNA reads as TGTGCCATCAGTGAGCCCCCCCTGAAGTACTTC.

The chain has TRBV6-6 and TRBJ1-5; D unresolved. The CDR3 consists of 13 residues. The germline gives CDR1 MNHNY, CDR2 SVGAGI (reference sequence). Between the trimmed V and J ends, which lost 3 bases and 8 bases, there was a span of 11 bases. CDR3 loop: CASSYGVGEPQHF. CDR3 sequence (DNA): TGTGCCAGCAGTTATGGCGTCGGGGAGCCCCAGCATTTT.

DNA of the CDR3: TGTGCCAGCAGGCCACAGGGTGGGAACACCATATATTTT. It specifies CASRPQGGNTIYF. The J gene is TRBJ1-3, the V gene TRBV28; a possible D gene is TRBD1 (6 bases). From germline, CDR1 is MDHEN and CDR2 SYDVKM. Trimming stripped 6 bases from V and 7 bases from J, with 13 bases between. CDR3 length: 13 residues.

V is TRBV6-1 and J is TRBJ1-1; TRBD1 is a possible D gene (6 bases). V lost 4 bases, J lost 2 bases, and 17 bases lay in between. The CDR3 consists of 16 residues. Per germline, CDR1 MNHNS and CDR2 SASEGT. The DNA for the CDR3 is TGTGCCAGCAGTGTGGACAGCCCTTTATCCAACACTGAAGCTTTCTTT. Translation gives CASSVDSPLSNTEAFF.

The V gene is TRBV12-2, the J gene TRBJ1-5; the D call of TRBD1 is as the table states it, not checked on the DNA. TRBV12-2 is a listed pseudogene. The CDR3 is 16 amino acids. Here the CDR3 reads CASRPRTGGNNQPQHF. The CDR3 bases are TGTGCAAGTCGCCCCCGGACAGGGGGAAACAATCAGCCCCAGCATTTT.

In DNA form, the CDR3 reads TGTGCCAGCAGCTTAGGAGGGGCTGGGTCCAAAAACATTCAGTACTTC. Amino acids: CASSLGGAGSKNIQYF. The J gene is TRBJ2-4, the V gene TRBV7-9; D may match TRBD1 or TRBD2 (5 bases each). The germline V gene encodes CDR1 SEHNR and CDR2 FQNEAQ (reference sequence). This CDR3 is 16 amino acids long. Trimming cost V 1 base and J 2 bases, with 12 bases left between them.

The CDR3 protein is CASSLRGVVNQPQHF. CDR3 coding DNA: TGTGCCAGCAGCTTAAGGGGCGTAGTCAATCAGCCCCAGCATTTT. The chain couples TRBV7-2 to TRBJ1-5; possibly TRBD1 for D (5 bases). V dropped 2 bases and J dropped 3 bases, with 11 bases sitting between them. The CDR3 has 15 amino acids. Germline V lookup: CDR1 SGHTA, CDR2 FQGNSA.

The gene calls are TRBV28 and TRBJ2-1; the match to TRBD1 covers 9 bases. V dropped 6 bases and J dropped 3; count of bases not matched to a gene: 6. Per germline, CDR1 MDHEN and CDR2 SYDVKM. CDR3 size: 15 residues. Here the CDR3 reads CASRSGQGGYNEQFF. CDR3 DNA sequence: TGTGCCAGCAGATCGGGACAGGGAGGCTACAATGAGCAGTTCTTC.

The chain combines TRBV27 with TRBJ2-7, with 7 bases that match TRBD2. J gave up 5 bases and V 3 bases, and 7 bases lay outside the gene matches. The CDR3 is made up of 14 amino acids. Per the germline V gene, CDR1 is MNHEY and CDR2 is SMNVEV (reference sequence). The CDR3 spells CASSFLREPHEQYF. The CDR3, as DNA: TGTGCCAGCAGTTTTTTGCGGGAGCCCCACGAGCAGTACTTC.

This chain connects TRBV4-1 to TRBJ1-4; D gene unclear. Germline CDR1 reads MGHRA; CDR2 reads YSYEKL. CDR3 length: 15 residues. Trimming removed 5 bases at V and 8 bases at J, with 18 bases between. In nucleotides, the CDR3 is TGCGCCAGCAGCTACGAGGGAGGGAGAGGGGAAAAACTGTTTTTT. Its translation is CASSYEGGRGEKLFF.

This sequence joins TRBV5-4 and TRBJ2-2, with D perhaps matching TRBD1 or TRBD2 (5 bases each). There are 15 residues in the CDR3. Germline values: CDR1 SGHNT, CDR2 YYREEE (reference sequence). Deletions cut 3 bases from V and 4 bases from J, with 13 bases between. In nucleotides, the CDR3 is TGTGCCAGCAGCTCGGACGGGGCTATCACCGGGGAGCTGTTTTTT. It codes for CASSSDGAITGELFF.

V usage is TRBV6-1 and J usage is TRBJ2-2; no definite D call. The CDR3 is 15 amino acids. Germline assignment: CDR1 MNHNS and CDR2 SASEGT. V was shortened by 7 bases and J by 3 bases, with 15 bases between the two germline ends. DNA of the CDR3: TGTGCCAGCACCGCTGTTAGGGCCGACACCGGGGAGCTGTTTTTT. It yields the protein CASTAVRADTGELFF.

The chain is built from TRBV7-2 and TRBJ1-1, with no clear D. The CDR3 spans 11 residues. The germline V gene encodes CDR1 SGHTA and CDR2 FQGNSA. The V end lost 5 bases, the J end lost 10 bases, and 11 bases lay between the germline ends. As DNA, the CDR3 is TGTGCCAGCAGCCCCGGGGTGGGAGCTTTCTTT. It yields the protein CASSPGVGAFF.

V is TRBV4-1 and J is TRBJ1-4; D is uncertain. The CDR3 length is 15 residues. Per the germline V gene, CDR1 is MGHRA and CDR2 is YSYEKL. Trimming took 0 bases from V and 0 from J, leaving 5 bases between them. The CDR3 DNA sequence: TGCGCCAGCAGCCAAGAAAGAGCAACTAATGAAAAACTGTTTTTT. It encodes CASSQERATNEKLFF.

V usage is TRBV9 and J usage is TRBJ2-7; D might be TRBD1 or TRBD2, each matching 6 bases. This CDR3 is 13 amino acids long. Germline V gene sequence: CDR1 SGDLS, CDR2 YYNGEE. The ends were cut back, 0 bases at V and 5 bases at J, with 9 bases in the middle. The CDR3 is CASSVVGGHEQYF. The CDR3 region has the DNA TGTGCCAGCAGCGTAGTAGGGGGGCACGAGCAGTACTTC.

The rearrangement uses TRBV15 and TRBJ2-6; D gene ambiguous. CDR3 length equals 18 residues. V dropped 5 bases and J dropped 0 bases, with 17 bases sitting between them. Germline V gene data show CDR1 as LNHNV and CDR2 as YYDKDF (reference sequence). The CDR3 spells CATSPTLGTYSGANVLTF. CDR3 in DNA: TGTGCCACCAGCCCGACCCTGGGAACTTACTCTGGGGCCAACGTCCTGACTTTC.

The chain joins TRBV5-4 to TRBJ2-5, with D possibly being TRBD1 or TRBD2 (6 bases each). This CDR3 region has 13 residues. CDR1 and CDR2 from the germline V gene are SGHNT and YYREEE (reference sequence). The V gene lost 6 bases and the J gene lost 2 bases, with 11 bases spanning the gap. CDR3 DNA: TGTGCCAGCAAAGGGGGGAAACAAGAGACCCAGTACTTC. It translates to CASKGGKQETQYF.

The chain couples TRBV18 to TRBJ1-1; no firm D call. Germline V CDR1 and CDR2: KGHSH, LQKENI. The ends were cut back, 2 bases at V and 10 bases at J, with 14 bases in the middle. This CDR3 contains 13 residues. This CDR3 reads CASSPSDTRTAFF. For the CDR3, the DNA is TGTGCCAGCTCACCATCAGACACTCGGACAGCTTTCTTT.

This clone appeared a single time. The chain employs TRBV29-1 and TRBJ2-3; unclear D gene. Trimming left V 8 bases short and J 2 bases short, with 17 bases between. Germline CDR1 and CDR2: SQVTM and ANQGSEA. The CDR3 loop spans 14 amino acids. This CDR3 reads CSSRVTHNTDTQYF. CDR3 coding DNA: TGCAGCTCCAGAGTCACGCATAACACAGATACGCAGTATTTT.

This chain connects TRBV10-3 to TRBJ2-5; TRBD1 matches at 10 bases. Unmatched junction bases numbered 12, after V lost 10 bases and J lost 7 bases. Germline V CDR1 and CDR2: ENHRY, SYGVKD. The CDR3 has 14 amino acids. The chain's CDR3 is CATAPGTGEGTQYF. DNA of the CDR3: TGTGCCACCGCTCCCGGGACAGGGGAAGGGACCCAGTACTTC.

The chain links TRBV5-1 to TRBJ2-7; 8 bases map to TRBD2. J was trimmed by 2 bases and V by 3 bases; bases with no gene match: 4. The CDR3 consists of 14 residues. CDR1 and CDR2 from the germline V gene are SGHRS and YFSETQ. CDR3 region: CASSSSGGPYEQYF. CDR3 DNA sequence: TGCGCCAGCAGCTCCAGCGGGGGACCCTACGAGCAGTACTTC. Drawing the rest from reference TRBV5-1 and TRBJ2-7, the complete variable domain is KAGVTQTPRYLIKTRGQQVTLSCSPISGHRSVSWYQQTPGQGLQFLFEYFSETQRNKGNFPGRFSGRQFSNSRSEMNVSTLELGDSALYLCASSSSGGPYEQYFGPGTRLTVT.

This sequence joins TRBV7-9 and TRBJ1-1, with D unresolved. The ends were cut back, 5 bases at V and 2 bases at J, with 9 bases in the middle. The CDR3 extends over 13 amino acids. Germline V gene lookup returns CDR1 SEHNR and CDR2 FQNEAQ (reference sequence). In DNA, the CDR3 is TGTGCCAGCAGCACCGGGCCTAACACTGAAGCTTTCTTT. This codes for CASSTGPNTEAFF.

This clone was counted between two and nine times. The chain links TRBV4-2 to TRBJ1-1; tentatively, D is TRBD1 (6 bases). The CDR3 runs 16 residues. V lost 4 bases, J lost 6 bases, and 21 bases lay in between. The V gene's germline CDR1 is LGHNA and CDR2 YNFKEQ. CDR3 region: CASSLQWDTDYAEAFF. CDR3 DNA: TGTGCCAGCAGCCTACAATGGGACACCGACTACGCTGAAGCTTTCTTT.

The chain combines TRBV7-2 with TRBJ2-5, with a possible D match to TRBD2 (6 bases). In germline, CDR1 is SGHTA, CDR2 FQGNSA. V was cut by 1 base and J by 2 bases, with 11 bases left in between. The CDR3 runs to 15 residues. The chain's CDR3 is CASSLVSGEQETQYF. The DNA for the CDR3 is TGTGCCAGCAGCTTAGTTTCGGGGGAACAAGAGACCCAGTACTTC.